The sequence of this TCR beta chain was determined in a study of T cells and copy number aberrations in small-cell lung cancer. TCRdb keeps only in-frame clones here, not all; method: immunoSEQ multiplex PCR. The sample consists of about 6,600 clones, roughly 76% of them appearing once. Trimming removed 2 bases from V and 4 bases from J; junction bases left unmatched: 8. In germline, CDR1 is GTSNPN, CDR2 SVGIG (reference sequence). This CDR3 has 15 residues. No donor received chemotherapy or radiotherapy before surgery, nor immunotherapy before or after it. Each donor had smoking or heavy second-hand smoke exposure.

The sequenced sample was normal tissue next to the tumor. This chain joins TRBV30 and TRBJ2-7, with 10 positions matching TRBD1. The receptor comes from a woman in her 70s with small cell lung cancer. Some clones in this sample may be carry-over from other donors' samples. The CDR3 spells CAWSRPRDRGYEQYF. DNA of the CDR3: TGTGCCTGGAGTCGACCTCGGGACAGGGGATACGAGCAGTACTTC.